This entry describes one T cell receptor (beta chain). What it binds is not known. The data are from a study of T cell repertoires in cytomegalovirus infection. Study at large: The study used recently identified HLA-C-restricted and well-studied HLA-B-restricted CMV epitopes. Public TCR beta signatures indicated both CMV infection and matching HLA type. Study results and caveats: The ex vivo response was dominated by HLA-C-restricted CMV-specific TCR beta clonotypes.

TCRdb reprocessed the reads with MiXCR, giving one entry per CDR3 protein. The sample has 100,000 or so distinct CDR3 sequences, less than 30% seen once. The CDR3 length is 14 residues. V was cut by 10 bases and J by 5 bases, with 18 bases left in between. Germline CDR1 and CDR2: MNHEY and SMNVEV (reference sequence). The chain links TRBV27 to TRBJ2-1; a possible D gene is TRBD2 (5 bases). This clonotype was sampled from a human donor in good health (CMV status not recorded). Some clones in this sample may be carry-over from other donors' samples. Sample: CD8+ T cells from cultured PBMCs, taken from culture after CMV antigen stimulation. The CDR3 spells CATLDGLSHNEQFF. CDR3 DNA sequence: TGTGCCACACTAGACGGGCTCTCTCACAATGAGCAGTTCTTC.